What follows are 10 T cell receptor beta chains derived from one specimen sequenced in a study of cytomegalovirus exposure and HLA in healthy donors. The PCR had 60 Vbeta and 13 Jbeta primers. Using immunoSEQ multiplex PCR, the repertoire was profiled, and TCRdb retains in-frame clones only, with some absent. The sample consists of over 55,000 clones, over 75% of them appearing once. Source material: PBMCs. The receptors derive from a woman in her 30s in good health and CMV-seronegative.

As to this clone: Being one base from a much bigger clone, this may be a read error. CDR3 protein: CASSLDRDEQYF. Here the CDR3 DNA reads TGTGCCAGCAGCCTAGACAGGGACGAGCAGTACTTC. The V call is TRBV7-8, the J call TRBJ2-7, with 7 bases identical to TRBD1. J gave up 5 bases and V 5 bases, and 3 bases lay outside the gene matches. The CDR3 extends over 12 amino acids. The germline V gene encodes CDR1 SGHVS and CDR2 FQNEAQ.

The J gene is TRBJ2-3, the V gene TRBV7-3; TRBD1 might be the D (6 bases). Trimming took off 5 bases at V and 4 bases at J, with 7 bases between the two ends. Germline V gene data show CDR1 as SGHTA and CDR2 as FQGTGA. The CDR3 has 12 amino acids. The CDR3 reads CASSRTADTQYF. The CDR3 DNA reads as TGTGCCAGCAGCCGGACAGCAGATACGCAGTATTTT.

CDR3 region: CSVRPPSGRLGGNEQFF. The CDR3 bases are TGCAGCGTCCGCCCTCCTAGCGGGAGGTTGGGGGGGAATGAGCAGTTCTTC. This sequence joins TRBV29-1 and TRBJ2-1; TRBD2 matches 11 bases. The CDR3 sequence is 17 residues long. In germline, CDR1 is SQVTM, CDR2 ANQGSEA. Germline trimming cut 6 bases from V and 7 bases from J; bases unmatched to any gene: 17.

The rearrangement links TRBV5-1 to TRBJ2-7; possible D gene TRBD2, 5 bases. V lost 4 bases and J 4 bases, leaving 9 bases between the germline ends. Germline CDR1 and CDR2: SGHRS and YFSETQ. The CDR3 loop spans 12 amino acids. CDR3: CASSVGAYEQYF. For the CDR3, the DNA is TGCGCCAGCAGCGTGGGAGCGTACGAGCAGTACTTC.

V and J are TRBV2 and TRBJ1-4; D remains ambiguous. V was clipped by 6 bases and J by 0 bases, with 8 bases between them. Germline lookup yields CDR1 SNHLY and CDR2 FYNNEI. CDR3 length: 14 residues. For the CDR3, the DNA is TGTGCCAGCAGCGGTTATGCAACTAATGAAAAACTGTTTTTT. Protein product: CASSGYATNEKLFF.

The gene calls are TRBV6-5 and TRBJ1-5; D is unclear. Trimming shortened V by 2 bases and J by 1 base, and 3 bases separated the two germline ends. The V gene's germline CDR1 is MNHEY and CDR2 SVGAGI. CDR3 length: 13 amino acids. In DNA, the CDR3 is TGTGCCAGCAGTTACAGCAGCAATCAGCCCCAGCATTTT. Its protein product is CASSYSSNQPQHF.

This clone was seen just once. This chain links TRBV30 with TRBJ2-1; no clear D. Germline V gene lookup returns CDR1 GTSNPN and CDR2 SVGIG (reference sequence). The germline V and J ends were trimmed by 3 bases and 7 bases, with 7 bases remaining between them. The CDR3 is made up of 11 amino acids. CDR3 sequence (DNA): TGTGCCTGGAGAATTGCGAATGAGCAGTTCTTC. It yields the protein CAWRIANEQFF.

This chain connects TRBV9 to TRBJ2-7, with 10 bases aligning to TRBD2. The germline V gene encodes CDR1 SGDLS and CDR2 YYNGEE. The CDR3 length is 15 residues. The V and J ends lost 2 bases and 5 bases, in that order; junction bases with no gene match: 7. The CDR3 DNA follows: TGTGCCAGCAGCGTGAGCGGGGGGGCCATCCACGAGCAGTACTTC. Protein sequence: CASSVSGGAIHEQYF.

The count of this clone is one. This sequence joins TRBV30 and TRBJ1-5, with TRBD1 as a possible D gene (5 bases). The V gene lost 0 bases and the J gene lost 7 bases, with 22 bases spanning the gap. Germline-derived CDR1 and CDR2 are GTSNPN and SVGIG (reference sequence). This CDR3 region has 17 residues. The CDR3 sequence: CAWSVWRGWGDGQPQHF. In DNA, the CDR3 is TGTGCCTGGAGTGTATGGAGAGGTTGGGGGGACGGGCAGCCCCAGCATTTT.

The chain uses TRBV30 and TRBJ1-1; D perhaps matches TRBD1 (5 bases). Trimming took off 0 bases at V and 5 bases at J, with 16 bases between the two ends. Germline CDR1 and CDR2: GTSNPN and SVGIG (reference sequence). The CDR3 is 15 residues long. The CDR3 sequence: CAWSVIGGFGTEAFF. CDR3 in DNA: TGTGCCTGGAGTGTGATCGGGGGATTTGGTACTGAAGCTTTCTTT.